Listed here are 27 T cell receptor beta chains from one sample, sequenced in a study of T cell responses to AZD1222 COVID-19 vaccine. Using immunoSEQ multiplex PCR, the repertoire was profiled, and TCRdb retains in-frame clones only, with some absent. Counted here are 90,000 to 150,000 clones, around nine tenths occurring once; the ten biggest clones make up less than 4.5%. The sequencing here drew on peripheral blood, taken on day 0 of AZD1222 vaccination. The origin of the receptors is an adult in good health.

The rearrangement links TRBV14 to TRBJ2-7; weak D call: TRBD1 (6 bases). The length of the CDR3 is 13 residues. In germline, CDR1 is SGHDN, CDR2 FVKESK. V lost 2 bases to trimming and J lost 5 bases, with 10 bases between them. The CDR3 nucleotides are TGTGCCAGCAGCCAACTAGAGGGGGACGAGCAGTACTTC. This translates into CASSQLEGDEQYF. Full variable domain (missing parts from reference TRBV14 and TRBJ2-7): EAGVTQFPSHSVIEKGQTVTLRCDPISGHDNLYWYRRVMGKEIKFLLHFVKESKQDESGMPNNRFLAERTGGTYSTLKVQPAELEDSGVYFCASSQLEGDEQYFGPGTRLTVT.

The chain has TRBV7-9 and TRBJ1-1, with D tentatively TRBD1 (6 bases). The germline CDR1 and CDR2 sequences are SEHNR and FQNEAQ (reference sequence). CDR3 length: 14 residues. Trimming left V 5 bases short and J 3 bases short, with 13 bases between. CDR3 coding DNA: TGTGCCAGCAGCCCCCTAGGGGGGTACACTGAAGCTTTCTTT. It encodes CASSPLGGYTEAFF.

The chain has TRBV2 and TRBJ1-5, with 9 bases lining up with TRBD1. Germline V lookup: CDR1 SNHLY, CDR2 FYNNEI. The CDR3 covers 16 residues. V shed 4 bases and J 4 bases; nucleotides not matched to a gene: 8. Here the CDR3 DNA reads TGTGCCAGCAGTGGACAGGGGGAGGTCAGGAATCAGCCCCAGCATTTT. The encoded protein is CASSGQGEVRNQPQHF.

J is TRBJ1-4 and V is TRBV9, with TRBD1 identical over 7 bases. The V gene's germline CDR1 is SGDLS and CDR2 YYNGEE. There are 14 residues in the CDR3. V shed 0 bases and J 5 bases; nucleotides not matched to a gene: 1. The CDR3, as DNA: TGTGCCAGCAGCGTAGCGGGACAGAATGAAAAACTGTTTTTT. This codes for CASSVAGQNEKLFF.

The DNA of the CDR3 is TGTGCCAGCAGCCAAGAAGGCGGGGAAAAACTGTTTTTT. Protein product: CASSQEGGEKLFF. This chain joins TRBV3-1 (or the pseudogene TRBV3-2) and TRBJ1-4; D unclear. This CDR3 contains 13 residues. CDR1 and CDR2 (germline): LGHDT, YNNKEL (reference sequence). V was cut by 0 bases and J by 8 bases, with 7 bases left in between.

The genes are TRBV19 and TRBJ1-5; possible D gene TRBD1, 5 bases. This CDR3 has 13 residues. The germline CDR1 and CDR2 sequences are LNHDA and SQIVND (reference sequence). Between the trimmed V and J ends, which lost 5 bases and 4 bases, there was a span of 9 bases. The CDR3 spells CASSARVNQPQHF. CDR3 sequence (DNA): TGTGCCAGTAGTGCCAGGGTGAATCAGCCCCAGCATTTT.

The chain carries TRBV19 and TRBJ1-4; TRBD1 matches at 8 bases. This CDR3 has 15 amino acids. V dropped 6 bases and J dropped 6; count of bases not matched to a gene: 9. The germline V gene has CDR1 LNHDA and CDR2 SQIVND (reference sequence). This CDR3 reads CASRKQGEADEKLFF. In nucleotides, the CDR3 is TGTGCCAGTAGGAAACAGGGGGAGGCGGATGAAAAACTGTTTTTT.

The rearrangement links TRBV4-2 to TRBJ1-6; D unresolved. CDR1 and CDR2 (germline): LGHNA, YNFKEQ. The ends were cut back, 4 bases at V and 7 bases at J, with 11 bases in the middle. The CDR3 sequence is 14 residues long. DNA for the CDR3: TGTGCCAGCAGCCTCCTGAACGTCAATTCACCCCTCCACTTT. Translated: CASSLLNVNSPLHF.

This clone came up once. The chain couples TRBV5-6 to TRBJ1-2, with 8 bases that match TRBD1. Germline loops: CDR1 SGHDT, CDR2 YYEEEE. This CDR3 is 14 amino acids long. The V gene end was trimmed by 4 bases and the J gene end by 8 bases; junction bases not matched to a gene: 10. CDR3 DNA sequence: TGTGCCAGCAGCCTGACAGGGGATGTGGAGGGCTACACCTTC. Translation: CASSLTGDVEGYTF.

CDR3 protein: CASSSRRTLLNTEAFF. The CDR3 nucleotides are TGTGCCAGCAGCTCGAGAAGGACCCTGCTGAACACTGAAGCTTTCTTT. The chain uses TRBV11-2 and TRBJ1-1, with no clear D. Trimming left V 4 bases short and J 0 bases short, with 15 bases between. This CDR3 region has 16 residues. Per the germline V gene, CDR1 is SGHAT and CDR2 is FQNNGV.

This chain joins TRBV10-3 and TRBJ2-3; D is unresolved. There are 13 residues in the CDR3. The V end was cut by 2 bases, the J end by 4 bases, with 7 bases between. Germline CDR1 and CDR2: ENHRY and SYGVKD. CDR3 protein: CAISESSPDTQYF. CDR3 coding DNA: TGTGCCATCAGTGAGAGTAGCCCAGATACGCAGTATTTT.

The chain uses TRBV2 and TRBJ1-2; a weak D match, TRBD1 (6 bases). The CDR3 covers 15 residues. From germline, CDR1 is SNHLY and CDR2 FYNNEI. V lost 1 base and J lost 2, with 11 bases in between. CDR3 sequence: CASSEGNRANYGYTF. The CDR3 DNA reads as TGTGCCAGCAGTGAAGGGAACAGGGCCAACTATGGCTACACCTTC.

The chain combines TRBV4-1 with TRBJ2-1; TRBD1 might be the D (6 bases). The germline V gene has CDR1 MGHRA and CDR2 YSYEKL. V was trimmed by 1 base and J by 9 bases, leaving 19 bases between them. CDR3 length: 16 residues. The CDR3 DNA reads as TGCGCCAGCAGCCAAGCCCTCGAACAGGGACGGAGTGAGCAGTTCTTC. Translated: CASSQALEQGRSEQFF.

The chain is built from TRBV7-9 and TRBJ1-2; D is perhaps TRBD1 (5 bases). The V end was cut by 2 bases, the J end by 3 bases, with 10 bases between. CDR1 is SEHNR and CDR2 is FQNEAQ in the germline V gene (reference sequence). CDR3 size: 14 residues. CDR3 coding DNA: TGTGCCAGCAGCTTACGGGGGGATTACTATGGCTACACCTTC. Protein sequence: CASSLRGDYYGYTF.

V usage is TRBV7-9 and J usage is TRBJ1-2, with 9 bases matching TRBD1. The J segment lost 8 bases and the V segment lost 7 bases, leaving 8 bases of the junction unmatched. The CDR3 is made up of 13 amino acids. From germline, CDR1 is SEHNR and CDR2 FQNEAQ (reference sequence). The CDR3 loop reads CASTSGTGRGYTF. The DNA for the CDR3 is TGTGCCAGCACTTCCGGGACAGGGAGGGGCTACACCTTC.

V and J are TRBV9 and TRBJ1-2; possibly TRBD1 for D (5 bases). The CDR3 totals 13 residues. Germline CDR1 and CDR2: SGDLS and YYNGEE. The V end was cut by 3 bases, the J end by 4 bases, with 10 bases between. The CDR3 DNA reads TGTGCCAGCAGCGCCCCGACAGCCTATGGCTACACCTTC. This translates into CASSAPTAYGYTF.

The chain couples TRBV7-7 to TRBJ2-1; TRBD2 matches at 10 bases. Germline loops: CDR1 SSHAT, CDR2 FNYEAQ (reference sequence). The CDR3 contains 16 residues. The trim removed 1 base at V and 3 bases at J, leaving 3 bases unmatched. The CDR3 bases are TGTGCCAGCAGCTTAGGGGCTAGCGGGGGCTACAATGAGCAGTTCTTC. It translates to CASSLGASGGYNEQFF.

The rearrangement joins TRBV27 to TRBJ1-1; 11 bases map to TRBD1. V gave up 4 bases and J gave up 5 bases; unmatched junction bases: 9. Germline V lookup: CDR1 MNHEY, CDR2 SMNVEV (reference sequence). The CDR3 totals 16 residues. This chain's CDR3 is CASSSLLGTGGTEAFF. The CDR3 region has the DNA TGTGCCAGCAGTTCTCTGTTAGGGACAGGGGGTACTGAAGCTTTCTTT.

The chain joins TRBV6-1 to TRBJ2-1, with 7 bases that match TRBD2. Germline-derived CDR1 and CDR2 are MNHNS and SASEGT. The length of the CDR3 is 15 residues. Germline trimming cut 2 bases from V and 5 bases from J; bases unmatched to any gene: 6. CDR3 protein: CASSETLAVNNEQFF. CDR3 nucleotides: TGTGCCAGCAGTGAAACCCTAGCGGTAAACAATGAGCAGTTCTTC.

The V gene is TRBV6-5, the J gene TRBJ1-2; D gene uncertain. There are 15 residues in the CDR3. The V gene lost 0 bases and the J gene lost 3 bases, with 11 bases spanning the gap. CDR1 is MNHEY and CDR2 is SVGAGI in the germline V gene. The CDR3 DNA reads as TGTGCCAGCAGTTACTCGATGGGCAGAGACTATGGCTACACCTTC. Translated, it gives CASSYSMGRDYGYTF.

The chain couples TRBV4-2 to TRBJ2-3; D unresolved. The CDR3 is 15 amino acids. The germline V and J ends were trimmed by 1 base and 2 bases, with 10 bases remaining between them. Germline CDR1 is LGHNA and CDR2 is YNFKEQ. The CDR3 DNA follows: TGTGCCAGCAGCCAAGTAGGGATAAACACAGATACGCAGTATTTT. Its translation is CASSQVGINTDTQYF.

This clone was recorded only once. The chain is built from TRBV5-1 and TRBJ1-3; D not resolved. Deletions cut 0 bases from V and 3 bases from J, with 1 base between. The germline V gene encodes CDR1 SGHRS and CDR2 YFSETQ. The CDR3 contains 12 residues. The CDR3 DNA reads TGCGCCAGCAGCTTGGGTGGAAACACCATATATTTT. Its protein product is CASSLGGNTIYF.

The chain joins TRBV7-9 to TRBJ2-3; D remains ambiguous. Germline assignment: CDR1 SEHNR and CDR2 FQNEAQ (reference sequence). The V gene lost 2 bases and the J gene lost 5 bases, with 11 bases spanning the gap. The CDR3 extends over 14 amino acids. The CDR3 DNA follows: TGTGCCAGCAGCTTACTGGGCTTCGGAGATACGCAGTATTTT. Its protein product is CASSLLGFGDTQYF.

This clone was seen just once. This sequence joins TRBV2 and TRBJ2-7; 9 bases align to TRBD1. Germline CDR1 is SNHLY and CDR2 is FYNNEI. This CDR3 region has 15 residues. J gave up 2 bases and V 6 bases, and 8 bases lay outside the gene matches. The CDR3 region is CASRRTGTGTYEQYF. The DNA of the CDR3 is TGTGCCAGCAGAAGAACCGGGACAGGGACCTACGAGCAGTACTTC. Full variable domain (outside the CDR3, taken from reference TRBV2 and TRBJ2-7): EPEVTQTPSHQVTQMGQEVILRCVPISNHLYFYWYRQILGQKVEFLVSFYNNEISEKSEIFDDQFSVERPDGSNFTLKIRSTKLEDSAMYFCASRRTGTGTYEQYFGPGTRLTVT.

The V and J genes are TRBV15 and TRBJ2-7; D unclear. The CDR3 sequence is 14 residues long. Germline V lookup: CDR1 LNHNV, CDR2 YYDKDF (reference sequence). V gave up 3 bases and J gave up 1 base, with 10 bases separating them. For the CDR3, the DNA is TGTGCCACCAGCAGGGGCCGGGCTTCCTACGAGCAGTACTTC. This sequence encodes CATSRGRASYEQYF.

V gene TRBV7-3 combines with J gene TRBJ1-3; D remains unclear. The CDR3 length is 12 residues. V was clipped by 2 bases and J by 7 bases, with 6 bases between them. Germline V gene sequence: CDR1 SGHTA, CDR2 FQGTGA. CDR3 loop: CASSLRPNTIYF. CDR3 sequence (DNA): TGTGCCAGCAGCTTACGGCCTAACACCATATATTTT.

This chain connects TRBV6-5 to TRBJ1-2, with TRBD1 as a possible D gene (5 bases). The CDR3 has 13 amino acids. Germline V gives CDR1 MNHEY, CDR2 SVGAGI. Trimming removed 6 bases from V and 4 bases from J, with 12 bases in between. CDR3 sequence reads: CASRDAGTYGYTF. CDR3 bases: TGTGCCAGCAGGGATGCAGGGACCTATGGCTACACCTTC.